What follows are 20 T cell receptor beta chains derived from one specimen sequenced in a study of cytomegalovirus exposure and HLA in healthy donors (dated by TCRdb to the late 2010s). Library preparation was by the immunoSEQ multiplex PCR assay. For the multiplex PCR, a mixture combining 60 forward primers for TCR Vbeta segments and 13 reverse primers for TCR Jbeta segments was used. Sourced from immuneACCESS, this table was stored by TCRdb with only in-frame sequences that have V and J called. A share of the clones is absent; for the studies checked, an unresolved V gene accounts for under half, and the remainder has no known explanation. Across this sample there are about 82,000 clones, with just over 70% seen only once. The top ten constitute 8% to 10% of the sample. Sequencing used PBMCs. The source is a man aged 55 to 70 in good health and CMV-seronegative.

The chain combines TRBV27 with TRBJ2-7, with 7 bases lining up with TRBD2. CDR1 and CDR2 from the germline V gene are MNHEY and SMNVEV (reference sequence). The V segment lost 8 bases and the J segment 0 bases; nucleotides outside the gene matches: 7. The CDR3 length is 14 residues. CDR3 sequence (DNA): TGTGCCAGCCGGAGGGCGGGGGACTCCTACGAGCAGTACTTC. Translating it yields CASRRAGDSYEQYF.

V usage is TRBV2 and J usage is TRBJ1-5; no clear D gene. Germline V gene sequence: CDR1 SNHLY, CDR2 FYNNEI. CDR3 length equals 13 residues. V was clipped by 5 bases and J by 5 bases, with 10 bases between them. CDR3 nucleotides: TGTGCCAGCAGTTGGGCCCCTGATCAGCCCCAGCATTTT. This gives the protein CASSWAPDQPQHF.

This chain links TRBV4-1 with TRBJ2-1; 7 bases match TRBD1. CDR1 MGHRA and CDR2 YSYEKL come from the germline V gene. The V gene end was trimmed by 0 bases and the J gene end by 8 bases; junction bases not matched to a gene: 10. The CDR3 sequence is 16 residues long. CDR3 loop: CASSQDTAGGADEQFF. The CDR3 bases are TGCGCCAGCAGCCAAGATACGGCAGGGGGTGCGGATGAGCAGTTCTTC.

The table lists this clone with a few counts. The chain joins TRBV7-9 to TRBJ2-1; maybe TRBD2 (5 bases). V was trimmed by 3 bases and J by 9 bases, leaving 12 bases between them. The CDR3 extends over 13 amino acids. The germline gives CDR1 SEHNR, CDR2 FQNEAQ (reference sequence). CDR3 DNA sequence: TGTGCCAGCAGCTTTGAGGGCTTGGGTGAGCAGTTCTTC. Amino acid sequence: CASSFEGLGEQFF.

J is TRBJ2-7 and V is TRBV27; the D is unclear. Germline V gene lookup returns CDR1 MNHEY and CDR2 SMNVEV (reference sequence). This CDR3 spans 15 amino acids. V was shortened by 7 bases and J by 4 bases, with 20 bases between the two germline ends. CDR3 in amino acids: CASTMNGLIGYEQYF. The CDR3 bases are TGTGCCAGCACCATGAATGGGCTCATTGGGTACGAGCAGTACTTC.

The chain carries TRBV7-2 and TRBJ2-7, with TRBD2 as a possible D gene (6 bases). CDR3 size: 16 residues. CDR1 is SGHTA and CDR2 is FQGNSA in the germline V gene. Deletions cut 4 bases from V and 0 bases from J, with 16 bases between. CDR3 in DNA: TGTGCCAGCAGCTCCTCGGGACTCACAAGCTCCTACGAGCAGTACTTC. Translation gives CASSSSGLTSSYEQYF. The full variable domain, its missing parts supplied by reference TRBV7-2 and TRBJ2-7, is GAGVSQSPSNKVTEKGKDVELRCDPISGHTALYWYRQSLGQGLEFLIYFQGNSAPDKSGLPSDRFSAERTGGSVSTLTIQRTQQEDSAVYLCASSSSGLTSSYEQYFGPGTRLTVT.

This clone was observed a handful of times. The chain is built from TRBV6-5 and TRBJ2-7; 9 bases map to TRBD1. There are 13 residues in the CDR3. Looked up from germline, CDR1 is MNHEY and CDR2 is SVGAGI. Trimming at V came to 7 bases and at J to 6 bases, leaving 7 bases not matched to a gene. In DNA, the CDR3 is TGTGCCAGCACCCGGGGACAGGGCGGCGAGCAGTACTTC. Amino acids: CASTRGQGGEQYF.

The V gene is TRBV2, the J gene TRBJ2-7; no reliable D call. V was trimmed by 4 bases and J by 4 bases, leaving 8 bases between them. The CDR3 is made up of 12 amino acids. Germline loops: CDR1 SNHLY, CDR2 FYNNEI. The CDR3 bases are TGTGCCAGCAGTGTTCAGAGGTACGAGCAGTACTTC. It yields the protein CASSVQRYEQYF.

The chain employs TRBV19 and TRBJ1-1, with a weak D call TRBD1 (5 bases). CDR1 LNHDA and CDR2 SQIVND come from the germline V gene (reference sequence). V gave up 5 bases and J gave up 1 base, with 8 bases separating them. The CDR3 contains 13 residues. For the CDR3, the DNA is TGTGCCAGTAGTCAGACAGCGAACACTGAAGCTTTCTTT. Protein: CASSQTANTEAFF.

The CDR3 DNA is TGTGCCAGCAGTTTACCTCAGGGTCAAAGGGGAAACACCATATATTTT. This codes for CASSLPQGQRGNTIYF. The rearrangement uses TRBV28 and TRBJ1-3, with TRBD1 as a possible D gene (5 bases). This CDR3 comprises 16 residues. V dropped 2 bases and J dropped 4 bases, with 15 bases sitting between them. From germline, CDR1 is MDHEN and CDR2 SYDVKM.

The CDR3 loop reads CASSIRTGGYEQYF. In DNA form, the CDR3 reads TGTGCCAGTAGTATTCGGACAGGGGGCTACGAGCAGTACTTC. The rearrangement joins TRBV19 to TRBJ2-7; 10 bases agree with TRBD1. V was clipped by 3 bases and J by 3 bases; unmatched bases: 2. In germline, CDR1 is LNHDA, CDR2 SQIVND (reference sequence). This CDR3 region has 14 residues.

The V gene is TRBV5-1, the J gene TRBJ2-5, with D possibly TRBD2 on 5 matching bases. CDR1 is SGHRS and CDR2 is YFSETQ in the germline V gene. The V end was cut by 4 bases, the J end by 1 base, with 14 bases between. CDR3 length: 15 residues. CDR3 DNA: TGCGCCAGCAGCCGTTTCGCGGGTACCCAAGAGACCCAGTACTTC. It specifies CASSRFAGTQETQYF.

V and J are TRBV9 and TRBJ1-3, with TRBD1 matching over 9 bases. This CDR3 is 14 amino acids long. The J segment lost 9 bases and the V segment lost 4 bases, leaving 8 bases of the junction unmatched. In germline, CDR1 is SGDLS, CDR2 YYNGEE. The CDR3 is CASSTGTGIGTIYF. The CDR3 DNA is TGTGCCAGCAGCACCGGGACAGGGATCGGCACCATATATTTT.

The chain uses TRBV5-1 and TRBJ2-3; weak D call: TRBD2 (6 bases). Germline V CDR1 and CDR2: SGHRS, YFSETQ. The V end lost 0 bases, the J end lost 5 bases, and 10 bases lay between the germline ends. The length of the CDR3 is 14 residues. The CDR3 here is CASSLGRVGDTQYF. The DNA of the CDR3 is TGCGCCAGCAGCTTGGGGAGGGTAGGAGATACGCAGTATTTT.

The genes are TRBV6-1 and TRBJ2-7; 11 positions match TRBD1. The CDR3 sequence is 12 residues long. J gave up 6 bases and V 10 bases, and 5 bases lay outside the gene matches. In germline, CDR1 is MNHNS, CDR2 SASEGT. As DNA, the CDR3 is TGTGCCACCGGACAGGGGGCTTTCGAGCAGTACTTC. It codes for CATGQGAFEQYF.

The chain has TRBV19 and TRBJ1-1, with 10 bases matching TRBD1. Germline V CDR1 and CDR2: LNHDA, SQIVND (reference sequence). This CDR3 comprises 13 residues. Trimming removed 11 bases from V and 5 bases from J; junction bases left unmatched: 8. The chain's CDR3 is CASSTGGQTEAFF. The CDR3 DNA sequence: TGTGCCTCATCGACAGGGGGCCAAACTGAAGCTTTCTTT.

This clone appeared once. The rearrangement joins TRBV5-1 to TRBJ2-7; 9 positions agree with TRBD1. Germline V CDR1 and CDR2: SGHRS, YFSETQ. The CDR3 spans 15 residues. Trimming took 4 bases from V and 2 from J; bases not matched to a gene: 7. CDR3 region: CASSRGQGGPYEQYF. As DNA, the CDR3 is TGCGCCAGCAGCCGGGGACAGGGTGGGCCCTACGAGCAGTACTTC.

The chain is built from TRBV5-8 and TRBJ2-3, with D possibly matching TRBD2 (6 bases). CDR3 size: 15 residues. V was pared by 3 bases and J by 5 bases, with 16 bases between. From germline, CDR1 is SGHTS and CDR2 YDEGEE. Here the CDR3 DNA reads TGTGCCAGCAGCTATCAGCGGGCTGCGGGAGATACGCAGTATTTT. Residues: CASSYQRAAGDTQYF. The full variable domain, its missing parts supplied by reference TRBV5-8 and TRBJ2-3, is EAGVTQSPTHLIKTRGQQATLRCSPISGHTSVYWYQQALGLGLQFLLWYDEGEERNRGNFPPRFSGRQFPNYSSELNVNALELEDSALYLCASSYQRAAGDTQYFGPGTRLTVL.

The chain carries TRBV19 and TRBJ2-2, with unresolved D. V was pared by 2 bases and J by 6 bases, with 7 bases between. The germline V gene has CDR1 LNHDA and CDR2 SQIVND (reference sequence). The CDR3 contains 13 residues. In DNA, the CDR3 is TGTGCCAGTAGTATATTATCCCCCGGGGAGCTGTTTTTT. Protein: CASSILSPGELFF.

The V call is TRBV29-1, the J call TRBJ2-5, with a tentative D call TRBD2 (6 bases). V lost 3 bases to trimming and J lost 4 bases, with 12 bases between them. The germline gives CDR1 SQVTM, CDR2 ANQGSEA. The CDR3 contains 13 residues. The CDR3 DNA sequence: TGCAGCGTTGAGCCGGGGGTTGCAGAGACCCAGTACTTC. The encoded protein is CSVEPGVAETQYF.